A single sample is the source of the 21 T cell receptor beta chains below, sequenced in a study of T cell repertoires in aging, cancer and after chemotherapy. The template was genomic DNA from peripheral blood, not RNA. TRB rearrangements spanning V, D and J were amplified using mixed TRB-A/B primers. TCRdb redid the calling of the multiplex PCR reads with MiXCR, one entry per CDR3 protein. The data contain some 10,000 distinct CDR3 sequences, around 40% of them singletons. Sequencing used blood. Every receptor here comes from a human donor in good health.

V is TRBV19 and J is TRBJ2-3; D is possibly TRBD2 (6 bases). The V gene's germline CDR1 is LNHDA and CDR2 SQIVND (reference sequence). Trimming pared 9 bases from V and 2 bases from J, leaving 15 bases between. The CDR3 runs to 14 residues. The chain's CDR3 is CASSFEGLTDTQYF. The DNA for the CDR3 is TGTGCCAGCAGCTTCGAGGGACTCACAGATACGCAGTATTTT. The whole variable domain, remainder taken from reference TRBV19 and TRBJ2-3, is DGGITQSPKYLFRKEGQNVTLSCEQNLNHDAMYWYRQDPGQGLRLIYYSQIVNDFQKGDIAEGYSVSREKKESFPLTVTSAQKNPTAFYLCASSFEGLTDTQYFGPGTRLTVL.

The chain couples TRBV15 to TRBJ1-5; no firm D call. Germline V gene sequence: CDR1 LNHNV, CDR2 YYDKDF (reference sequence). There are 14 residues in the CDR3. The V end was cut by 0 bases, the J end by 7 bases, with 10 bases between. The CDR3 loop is CATSRDGRRQPQHF. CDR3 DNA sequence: TGTGCCACCAGCAGAGACGGGAGGAGACAGCCCCAGCATTTT.

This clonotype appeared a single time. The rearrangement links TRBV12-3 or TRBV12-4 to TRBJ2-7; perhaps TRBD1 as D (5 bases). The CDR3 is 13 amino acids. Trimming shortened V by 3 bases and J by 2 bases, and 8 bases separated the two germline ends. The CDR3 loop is CASSFQGAYEQYF. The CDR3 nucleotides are TGTGCCAGCAGTTTCCAGGGCGCCTACGAGCAGTACTTC.

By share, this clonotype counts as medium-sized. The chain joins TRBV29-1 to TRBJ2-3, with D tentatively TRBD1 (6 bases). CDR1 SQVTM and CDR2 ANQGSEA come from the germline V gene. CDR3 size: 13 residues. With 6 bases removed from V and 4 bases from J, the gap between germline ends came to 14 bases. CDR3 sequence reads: CSVRDKGPDTQYF. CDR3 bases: TGCAGCGTCCGGGACAAGGGCCCAGATACGCAGTATTTT.

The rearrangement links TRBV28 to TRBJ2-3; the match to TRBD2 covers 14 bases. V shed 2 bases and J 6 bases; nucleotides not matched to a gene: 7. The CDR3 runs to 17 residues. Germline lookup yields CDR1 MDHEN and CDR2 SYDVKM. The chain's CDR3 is CASSLPGLAGAVDTQYF. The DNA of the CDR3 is TGTGCCAGCAGTTTACCGGGACTAGCGGGAGCCGTTGATACGCAGTATTTT. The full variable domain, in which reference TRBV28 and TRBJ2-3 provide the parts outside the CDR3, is DVKVTQSSRYLVKRTGEKVFLECVQDMDHENMFWYRQDPGLGLRLIYFSYDVKMKEKGDIPEGYSVSREKKERFSLILESASTNQTSMYLCASSLPGLAGAVDTQYFGPGTRLTVL.

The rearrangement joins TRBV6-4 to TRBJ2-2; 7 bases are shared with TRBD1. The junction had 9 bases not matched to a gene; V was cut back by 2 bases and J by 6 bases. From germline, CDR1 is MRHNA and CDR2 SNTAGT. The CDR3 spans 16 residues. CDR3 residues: CASSDQGQLGAGELFF. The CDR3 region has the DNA TGTGCCAGCAGTGACCAGGGACAGCTCGGGGCCGGGGAGCTGTTTTTT.

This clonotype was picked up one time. The CDR3 nucleotides are TGTGCCAGCAGCTTGGCCGGCAGGGGGAGTGAAAAACTGTTTTTT. Encoded protein: CASSLAGRGSEKLFF. J is TRBJ1-4 and V is TRBV5-4; 7 bases agree with TRBD1. CDR1 is SGHNT, CDR2 YYREEE, per germline (reference sequence). This CDR3 is 15 amino acids long. The ends lost 0 bases at V and 7 bases at J; junction bases unmatched: 6.

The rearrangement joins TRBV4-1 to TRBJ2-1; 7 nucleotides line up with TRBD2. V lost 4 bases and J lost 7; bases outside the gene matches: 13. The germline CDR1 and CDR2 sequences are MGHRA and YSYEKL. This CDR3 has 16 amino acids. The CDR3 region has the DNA TGCGCCAGCAGCCGATCGGAGGGAGGGCCTGAGAATGAGCAGTTCTTC. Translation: CASSRSEGGPENEQFF.

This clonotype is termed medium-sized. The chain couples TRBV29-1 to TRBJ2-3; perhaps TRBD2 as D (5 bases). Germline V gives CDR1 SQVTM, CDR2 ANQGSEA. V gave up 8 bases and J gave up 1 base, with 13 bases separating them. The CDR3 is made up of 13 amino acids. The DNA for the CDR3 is TGCAGCCTCGTTTGGGGAGGCACAGATACGCAGTATTTT. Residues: CSLVWGGTDTQYF.

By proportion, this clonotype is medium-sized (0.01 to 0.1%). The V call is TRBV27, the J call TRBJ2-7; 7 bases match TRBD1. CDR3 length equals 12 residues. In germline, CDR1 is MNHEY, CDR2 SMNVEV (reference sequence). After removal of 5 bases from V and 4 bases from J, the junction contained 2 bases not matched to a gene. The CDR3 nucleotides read TGTGCCAGCAGTCCGACAGGGTACGAGCAGTACTTC. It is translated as CASSPTGYEQYF.

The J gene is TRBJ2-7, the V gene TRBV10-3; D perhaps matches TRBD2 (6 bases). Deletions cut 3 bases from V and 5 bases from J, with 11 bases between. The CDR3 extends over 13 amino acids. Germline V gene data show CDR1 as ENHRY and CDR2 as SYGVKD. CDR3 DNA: TGTGCCATCAGTGACCGTCCGGGGGACGAGCAGTACTTC. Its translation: CAISDRPGDEQYF.

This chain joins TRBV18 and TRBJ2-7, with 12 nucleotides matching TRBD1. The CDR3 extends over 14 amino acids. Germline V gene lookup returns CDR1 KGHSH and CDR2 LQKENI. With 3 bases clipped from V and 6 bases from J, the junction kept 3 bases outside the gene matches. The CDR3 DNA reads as TGTGCCAGCTCACCCGGGACAGGGGGCGTCGAGCAGTACTTC. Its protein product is CASSPGTGGVEQYF.

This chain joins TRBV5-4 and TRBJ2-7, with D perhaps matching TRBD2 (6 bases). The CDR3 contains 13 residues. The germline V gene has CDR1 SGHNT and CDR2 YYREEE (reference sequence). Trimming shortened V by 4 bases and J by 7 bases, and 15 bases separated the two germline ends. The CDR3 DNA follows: TGTGCCAGCAGCAGGAACTACGGGGGAGAGCAGTACTTC. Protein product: CASSRNYGGEQYF.

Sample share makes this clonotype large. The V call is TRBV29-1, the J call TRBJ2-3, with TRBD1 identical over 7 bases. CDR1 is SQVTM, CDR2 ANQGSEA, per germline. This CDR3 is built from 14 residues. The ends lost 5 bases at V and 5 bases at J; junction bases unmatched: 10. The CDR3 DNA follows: TGCAGCGTTAAGGGGACAGCTGGGGAAGATACGCAGTATTTT. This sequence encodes CSVKGTAGEDTQYF.

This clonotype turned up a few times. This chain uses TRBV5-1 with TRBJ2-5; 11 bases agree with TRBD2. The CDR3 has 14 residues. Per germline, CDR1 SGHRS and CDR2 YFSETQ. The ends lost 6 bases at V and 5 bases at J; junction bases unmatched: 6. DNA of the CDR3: TGCGCCAGCACCCCGACTAGCGGGACTGAGACCCAGTACTTC. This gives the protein CASTPTSGTETQYF.

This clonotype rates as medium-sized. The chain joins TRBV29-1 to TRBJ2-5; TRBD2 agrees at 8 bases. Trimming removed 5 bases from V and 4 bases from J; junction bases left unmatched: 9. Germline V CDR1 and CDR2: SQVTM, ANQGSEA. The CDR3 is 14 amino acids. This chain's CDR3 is CSVSPGGGGETQYF. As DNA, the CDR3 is TGCAGCGTTTCACCGGGAGGGGGTGGAGAGACCCAGTACTTC. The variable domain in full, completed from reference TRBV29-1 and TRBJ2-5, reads SAVISQKPSRDICQRGTSLTIQCQVDSQVTMMFWYRQQPGQSLTLIATANQGSEATYESGFVIDKFPISRPNLTFSTLTVSNMSPEDSSIYLCSVSPGGGGETQYFGPGTRLLVL.

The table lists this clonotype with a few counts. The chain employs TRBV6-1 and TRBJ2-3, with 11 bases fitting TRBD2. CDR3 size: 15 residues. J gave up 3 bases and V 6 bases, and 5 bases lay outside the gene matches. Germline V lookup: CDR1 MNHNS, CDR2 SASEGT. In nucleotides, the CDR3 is TGTGCCAGCAGCCCTAGCGGGAGGTGGACAGATACGCAGTATTTT. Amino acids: CASSPSGRWTDTQYF.

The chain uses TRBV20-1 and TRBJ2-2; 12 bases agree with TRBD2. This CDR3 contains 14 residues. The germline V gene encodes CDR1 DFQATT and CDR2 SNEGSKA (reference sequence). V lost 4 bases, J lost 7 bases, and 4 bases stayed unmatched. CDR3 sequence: CSANLAGGGGELFF. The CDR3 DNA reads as TGCAGTGCTAACCTAGCGGGAGGGGGCGGGGAGCTGTTTTTT.

The CDR3 DNA is TGTGCCAGCTCACAAACGTCACTGAACGAGCAGTACTTC. This codes for CASSQTSLNEQYF. The chain joins TRBV18 to TRBJ2-7; D remains unclear. Deletions cut 4 bases from V and 5 bases from J, with 12 bases between. The CDR3 sequence is 13 residues long. From germline, CDR1 is KGHSH and CDR2 LQKENI.

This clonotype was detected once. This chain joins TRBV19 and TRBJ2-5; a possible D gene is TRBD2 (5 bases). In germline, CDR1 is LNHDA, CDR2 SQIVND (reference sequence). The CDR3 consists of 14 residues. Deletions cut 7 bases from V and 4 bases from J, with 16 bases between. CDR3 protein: CASKGGGSGETQYF. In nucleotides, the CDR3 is TGTGCCAGTAAGGGCGGCGGGTCCGGAGAGACCCAGTACTTC.

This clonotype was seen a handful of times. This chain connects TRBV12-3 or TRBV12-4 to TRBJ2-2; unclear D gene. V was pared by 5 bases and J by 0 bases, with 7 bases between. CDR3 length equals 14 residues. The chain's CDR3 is CASSPTANTGELFF. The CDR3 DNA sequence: TGTGCCAGCAGTCCCACGGCGAACACCGGGGAGCTGTTTTTT.